Presented here are 22 T cell receptor beta chains from one specimen sequenced in a study of preoperative IRX-2 immunotherapy in early breast cancer. Treatment meaning: preoperative locoregional IRX-2 cytokine immunotherapy. Sequencing used immunoSEQ multiplex PCR; TCRdb keeps in-frame clones, though not all of them. The sample includes tens of thousands of clones, 89% of them seen just once. Sequencing used tumor tissue, obtained after IRX-2 immunotherapy. The source is a human donor with breast cancer.

The chain employs TRBV11-3 and TRBJ2-6; 11 bases map to TRBD1. CDR1 is SGHNT and CDR2 is YENEEA in the germline V gene. With 3 bases clipped from V and 0 bases from J, the junction kept 4 bases outside the gene matches. The CDR3 loop spans 18 amino acids. The CDR3 region is CASSLRGQGGSGANVLTF. As DNA, the CDR3 is TGTGCCAGCAGCTTGCGGGGACAGGGGGGCTCTGGGGCCAACGTCCTGACTTTC.

The chain joins TRBV6-8 to TRBJ1-5, with D perhaps TRBD1 (6 bases). This CDR3 has 15 residues. Germline loops: CDR1 MNHGY, CDR2 SAAAGT. V gave up 2 bases and J gave up 0 bases, with 8 bases separating them. CDR3 sequence (DNA): TGTGCCAGCAGTTACCGGGACATTAGCAATCAGCCCCAGCATTTT. Protein product: CASSYRDISNQPQHF.

As concerns this clone: The sample carries other DNA sequences with the same CDR3. The V gene is TRBV6-8, the J gene TRBJ1-2; 7 nucleotides align to TRBD1. Germline CDR1 is MNHGY and CDR2 is SAAAGT. This CDR3 is built from 12 residues. V gave up 5 bases and J gave up 4 bases; unmatched junction bases: 1. Here the CDR3 reads CASSAGGYGYTF. CDR3 DNA: TGTGCCAGCAGTGCAGGGGGCTATGGCTACACCTTC.

V usage is TRBV5-1 and J usage is TRBJ2-7; 8 bases align to TRBD1. CDR1 is SGHRS, CDR2 YFSETQ, per germline. The CDR3 spans 14 residues. J gave up 6 bases and V 10 bases, and 15 bases lay outside the gene matches. The CDR3 spells CASPPRGQEAEQYV. As DNA, the CDR3 is TGCGCCTCTCCCCCCAGGGGACAGGAAGCCGAGCAGTACGTC.

The chain has TRBV11-3 and TRBJ2-3, with 7 bases aligning to TRBD2. The CDR3 is 14 residues long. J gave up 4 bases and V 1 base, and 2 bases lay outside the gene matches. CDR1 is SGHNT and CDR2 is YENEEA in the germline V gene. CDR3 bases: TGTGCCAGCAGCTTAGGGCTAGCGGCAGATACGCAGTATTTT. Its translation: CASSLGLAADTQYF. The full variable domain, in which reference TRBV11-3 and TRBJ2-3 provide the parts outside the CDR3, is EAGVVQSPRYKIIEKKQPVAFWCNPISGHNTLYWYLQNLGQGPELLIRYENEEAVDDSQLPKDRFSAERLKGVDSTLKIQPAELGDSAVYLCASSLGLAADTQYFGPGTRLTVL.

V is TRBV11-3 and J is TRBJ2-6, with D possibly TRBD1 on 6 matching bases. V dropped 2 bases and J dropped 0 bases, with 20 bases sitting between them. Germline V gene lookup returns CDR1 SGHNT and CDR2 YENEEA. This CDR3 is 20 amino acids long. The CDR3 coding sequence is TGTGCCAGCAGCTTAACGTCACCCGGGACACTAAGCTCTGGGGCCAACGTCCTGACTTTC. Amino acid sequence: CASSLTSPGTLSSGANVLTF.

The genes are TRBV1 and TRBJ1-2. TRBV1 represents a pseudogene. The CDR3 is 14 amino acids. The CDR3 sequence is CASSPEPANYGYTF. The CDR3 DNA follows: TGCGCCAGCAGCCCGGAACCTGCTAACTATGGCTACACCTTC.

This chain connects TRBV11-3 to TRBJ1-4; TRBD1 aligns across 7 bases. Germline V gene lookup returns CDR1 SGHNT and CDR2 YENEEA. The junction had 10 bases not matched to a gene; V was cut back by 8 bases and J by 4 bases. This CDR3 is 15 amino acids long. The CDR3: CASGFRTGFNEKLFF. CDR3 sequence (DNA): TGTGCCAGCGGATTTCGGACAGGCTTTAATGAAAAACTGTTTTTT.

Remarks on this clone: One end of the junction does not line up with germline, which may come from a read error. The V and J genes are TRBV6-8 and TRBJ2-3, with TRBD2 matching over 10 bases. This CDR3 spans 16 amino acids. Germline lookup yields CDR1 MNHGY and CDR2 SAAAGT. CDR3: CASSDSSGGAADTQYF. CDR3 bases: TGTGCCAGCAGTGACTCGAGCGGGGGGGCTGCAGATACGCAGTATTTT.

The V call is TRBV6-8, the J call TRBJ2-7, with D perhaps matching TRBD2 (5 bases). The germline V and J ends were trimmed by 5 bases and 1 base, with 12 bases remaining between them. CDR3 size: 14 residues. Germline V lookup: CDR1 MNHGY, CDR2 SAAAGT. The chain's CDR3 is CASSLFRGSYEQYF. The CDR3 nucleotides read TGTGCCAGCAGTCTATTCAGAGGGTCCTACGAGCAGTACTTC.

V and J are TRBV7-1 and TRBJ2-1; D remains ambiguous. TRBV7-1 is recorded as an ORF, its role being uncertain. The CDR3 runs to 17 residues. V was shortened by 4 bases and J by 8 bases, with 24 bases between the two germline ends. The CDR3 loop is CASSLDYPGEFRDEQFF. The CDR3 nucleotides are TGTGCCAGCAGCTTAGATTATCCCGGAGAATTTCGGGATGAGCAGTTCTTC.

This chain joins TRBV18 and TRBJ2-3, with D perhaps matching TRBD1 (5 bases). V was shortened by 1 base and J by 1 base, with 12 bases between the two germline ends. Germline CDR1 is KGHSH and CDR2 is LQKENI. The CDR3 runs to 16 residues. DNA for the CDR3: TGTGCCAGCTCACCACGGGGCACTCTACGCACAGATACGCAGTATTTT. As protein: CASSPRGTLRTDTQYF. Using reference TRBV18 and TRBJ2-3 for the parts outside the CDR3, the full variable domain is NAGVMQNPRHLVRRRGQEARLRCSPMKGHSHVYWYRQLPEEGLKFMVYLQKENIIDESGMPKERFSAEFPKEGPSILRIQQVVRGDSAAYFCASSPRGTLRTDTQYFGPGTRLTVL.

The CDR3: CASSWGGTSGANVLTF. The CDR3 DNA reads as TGTGCCAGTAGTTGGGGGGGCACGTCTGGGGCCAACGTCCTGACTTTC. The chain carries TRBV19 and TRBJ2-6; the D gene is possibly TRBD2 (7 bases). This CDR3 is 16 amino acids long. Germline CDR1 reads LNHDA; CDR2 reads SQIVND (reference sequence). V gave up 5 bases and J gave up 1 base, with 12 bases separating them.

This clone came up a few times. This chain joins TRBV6-8 and TRBJ2-3; D is possibly TRBD2 (6 bases). V lost 5 bases and J lost 6, with 15 bases in between. Germline V gene data show CDR1 as MNHGY and CDR2 as SAAAGT. The CDR3 is 14 residues long. CDR3 amino acids: CASSGGGNRDTQYF. In DNA, the CDR3 is TGTGCCAGCAGTGGTGGAGGGAACAGGGATACGCAGTATTTT.

The rearrangement joins TRBV11-3 to TRBJ1-1; D gene unclear. This CDR3 region has 14 residues. Between the trimmed V and J ends, which lost 3 bases and 5 bases, there was a span of 13 bases. The germline gives CDR1 SGHNT, CDR2 YENEEA. DNA of the CDR3: TGTGCCAGCAGCTTTTTCGGGGAGGGTACTGAAGCTTTCTTT. It translates to CASSFFGEGTEAFF.

The chain is built from TRBV12-5 and TRBJ1-1; no clear D. Germline-derived CDR1 and CDR2 are LGHNT and FRNRAP. V gave up 4 bases and J gave up 10 bases, with 16 bases separating them. CDR3 length: 13 amino acids. The CDR3 reads CASGSLRRVTAFF. CDR3 nucleotides: TGTGCTAGTGGTTCACTCCGGAGGGTAACAGCTTTCTTT.

This clone came up once. The chain joins TRBV6-8 to TRBJ1-1; weak D call: TRBD1 (6 bases). The CDR3 is made up of 14 amino acids. Trimming removed 2 bases at V and 5 bases at J, with 12 bases between. CDR1 is MNHGY and CDR2 is SAAAGT in the germline V gene. CDR3 in amino acids: CASSYAGARTEAFF. The CDR3 DNA reads TGTGCCAGCAGTTACGCGGGGGCGCGGACTGAAGCTTTCTTT.

This chain connects TRBV19 to TRBJ2-6, with D perhaps TRBD1 (5 bases). The CDR3 sequence is 17 residues long. The germline V and J ends were trimmed by 7 bases and 4 bases, with 20 bases remaining between them. The germline V gene encodes CDR1 LNHDA and CDR2 SQIVND (reference sequence). This CDR3 reads CASTPYPQGTGANVLTF. CDR3 coding DNA: TGTGCCAGTACCCCATACCCCCAGGGTACGGGGGCCAACGTCCTGACTTTC.

The CDR3 is CASTNRNTEAFF. The CDR3 nucleotides read TGTGCCAGCACTAACAGGAACACTGAAGCTTTCTTT. The chain recombines TRBV6-8 with TRBJ1-1; no clear D. The V gene's germline CDR1 is MNHGY and CDR2 SAAAGT. V dropped 7 bases and J dropped 1 base, with 7 bases sitting between them. CDR3 length equals 12 residues.

CDR3 residues: CASSLGPGGQETQYF. The CDR3 bases are TGTGCCAGCAGCTTAGGTCCAGGGGGCCAAGAGACCCAGTACTTC. The J gene is TRBJ2-5, the V gene TRBV7-1, with 7 bases matching TRBD1. TRBV7-1 falls under the ORF class, with uncertain function. The trim removed 4 bases at V and 1 base at J, leaving 6 bases unmatched. This CDR3 has 15 residues.

This chain uses TRBV18 with TRBJ1-2, with D perhaps TRBD1 (5 bases). V was trimmed by 2 bases and J by 1 base, leaving 11 bases between them. Germline V lookup: CDR1 KGHSH, CDR2 LQKENI. CDR3 length: 15 residues. The CDR3 DNA reads as TGTGCCAGCTCACCAAGGGACTCCAGTAACTATGGCTACACCTTC. Amino acids: CASSPRDSSNYGYTF.

Turning to this clone: At one end the junction does not follow the germline gene, possibly because of a read error. The J gene is TRBJ2-1, the V gene TRBV6-8, with 9 bases matching TRBD2. This CDR3 comprises 16 residues. Germline V gene lookup returns CDR1 MNHGY and CDR2 SAAAGT. CDR3 region: CAISVTSAREGSEQFF. CDR3 bases: TGTGCCATCAGTGTTACTTCCGCGCGGGAGGGGAGTGAGCAGTTCTTC.